This TCR beta chain was recorded in a study of cytomegalovirus exposure and HLA in healthy donors. With regard to this clone: Its antigen remains unknown.

Regarding the study as a whole: Relative to the roughly 700-donor mean, N-insertions were reportedly fewer in an Asian-associated ancestry cluster in a later analysis. In an earlier analysis, productive rearrangement rates for most beta V segments clustered near 87% or 30%.

The PCR contained 60 Vbeta and 13 Jbeta primers. Some clones are missing from TCRdb's copy, which holds only in-frame ones; the method was immunoSEQ multiplex PCR. The sample consists of 90,000 to 110,000 clones, 65% to 80% of them appearing once. This CDR3 has 15 amino acids. V lost 0 bases, J lost 4 bases, and 12 bases lay in between. Germline V CDR1 and CDR2: SEHNR, FQNEAQ (reference sequence). The sample consisted of PBMCs. The genes are TRBV7-9 and TRBJ1-2, with D tentatively TRBD1 (6 bases). The origin of this receptor is a male donor in good health and CMV-seronegative. Written as DNA, the CDR3 is TGTGCCAGCAGCTTAGCAGTTTCAGGGGCCTATGGCTACACCTTC. Its translation is CASSLAVSGAYGYTF.